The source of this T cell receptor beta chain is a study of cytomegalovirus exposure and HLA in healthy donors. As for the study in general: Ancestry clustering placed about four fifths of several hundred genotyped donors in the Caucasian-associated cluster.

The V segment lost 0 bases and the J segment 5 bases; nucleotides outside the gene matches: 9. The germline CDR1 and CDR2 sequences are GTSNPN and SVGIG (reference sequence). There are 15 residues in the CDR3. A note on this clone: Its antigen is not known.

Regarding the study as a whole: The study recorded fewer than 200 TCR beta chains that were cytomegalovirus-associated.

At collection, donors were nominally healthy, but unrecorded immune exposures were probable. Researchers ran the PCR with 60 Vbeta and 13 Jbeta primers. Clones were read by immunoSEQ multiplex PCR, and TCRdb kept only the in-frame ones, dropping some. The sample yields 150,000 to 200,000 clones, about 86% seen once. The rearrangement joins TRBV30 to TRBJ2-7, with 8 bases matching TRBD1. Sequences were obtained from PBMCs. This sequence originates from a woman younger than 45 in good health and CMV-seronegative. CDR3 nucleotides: TGTGCCTGGAGTGTACGGGGACAGGTTGAGGACGAGCAGTACTTC. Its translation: CAWSVRGQVEDEQYF. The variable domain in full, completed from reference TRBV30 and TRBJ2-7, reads SQTIHQWPATLVQPVGSPLSLECTVEGTSNPNLYWYRQAAGRGLQLLFYSVGIGQISSEVPQNLSASRPQDRQFILSSKKLLLSDSGFYLCAWSVRGQVEDEQYFGPGTRLTVT.